Included here is one T cell receptor beta chain sequence, with context. The data stem from a study of shared clonotypes between healthy human individuals. For the study at large: Samples came from a couple of female and three male donors aged 18 to 49.

The table came from immunoSEQ multiplex PCR; TCRdb's copy has only in-frame clones and leaves some out. The sample has over 2,000,000 clones, approximately 92% seen once. The CDR3 contains 14 residues. Germline V gives CDR1 SGHRS, CDR2 YFSETQ. Trimming at V came to 9 bases and at J to 3 bases, leaving 8 bases not matched to a gene. The naive CD8 fraction comprised CD45RO-negative cells positively selected for CCR7 and excluded terminally differentiated effector memory CD45RA+ cells. Donors comprised healthy HIV-negative adults lacking recent acute infections or vaccinations. The chain links TRBV5-1 to TRBJ2-2; 7 bases match TRBD2. This sequence was found in a man between 18 and 29 years old in good health. Some clones in this sample may be carry-over from other donors' samples. Sample: naive CD8+ T cells from PBMCs. This CDR3 reads CATTGGLYTGELFF. In DNA form, the CDR3 reads TGCGCCACCACGGGGGGACTATACACCGGGGAGCTGTTTTTT.